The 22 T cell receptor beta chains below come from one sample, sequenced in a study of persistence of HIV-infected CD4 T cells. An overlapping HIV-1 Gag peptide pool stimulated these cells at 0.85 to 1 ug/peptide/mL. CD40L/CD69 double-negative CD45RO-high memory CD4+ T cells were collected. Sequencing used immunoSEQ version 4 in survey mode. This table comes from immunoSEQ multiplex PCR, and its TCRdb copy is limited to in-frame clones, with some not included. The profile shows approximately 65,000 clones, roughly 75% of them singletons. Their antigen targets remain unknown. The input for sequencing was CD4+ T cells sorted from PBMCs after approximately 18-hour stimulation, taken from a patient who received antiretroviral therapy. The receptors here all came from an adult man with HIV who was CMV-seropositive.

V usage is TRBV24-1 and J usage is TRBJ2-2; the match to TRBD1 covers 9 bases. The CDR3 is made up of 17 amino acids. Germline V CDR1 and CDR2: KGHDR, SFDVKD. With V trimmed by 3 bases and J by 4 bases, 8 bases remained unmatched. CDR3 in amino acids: CATSDDTGTGITGELFF. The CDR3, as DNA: TGTGCCACCAGTGATGACACCGGGACAGGGATCACCGGGGAGCTGTTTTTT.

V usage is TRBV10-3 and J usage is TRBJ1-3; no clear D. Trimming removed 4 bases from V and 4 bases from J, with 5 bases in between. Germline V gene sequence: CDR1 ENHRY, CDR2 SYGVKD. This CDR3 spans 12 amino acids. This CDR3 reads CAISVEGNTIYF. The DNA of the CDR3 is TGTGCCATCAGTGTGGAAGGAAACACCATATATTTT.

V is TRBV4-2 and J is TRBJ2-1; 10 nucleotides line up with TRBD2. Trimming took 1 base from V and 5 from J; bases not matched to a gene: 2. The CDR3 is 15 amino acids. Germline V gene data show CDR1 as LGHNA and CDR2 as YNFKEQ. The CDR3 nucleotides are TGTGCCAGCAGCCAAGGGCTAGCGGGGGACAATGAGCAGTTCTTC. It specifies CASSQGLAGDNEQFF.

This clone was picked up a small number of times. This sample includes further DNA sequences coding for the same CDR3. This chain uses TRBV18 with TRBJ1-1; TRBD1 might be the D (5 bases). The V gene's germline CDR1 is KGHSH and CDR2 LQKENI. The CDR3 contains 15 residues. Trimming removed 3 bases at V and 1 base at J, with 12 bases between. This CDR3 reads CASSPSGTGNTEAFF. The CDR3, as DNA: TGTGCCAGCTCACCCTCCGGGACGGGGAACACTGAAGCTTTCTTT.

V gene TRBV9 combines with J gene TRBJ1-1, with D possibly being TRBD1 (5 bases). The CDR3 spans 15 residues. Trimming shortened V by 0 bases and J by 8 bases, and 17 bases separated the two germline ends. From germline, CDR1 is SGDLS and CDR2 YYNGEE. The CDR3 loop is CASSVEVGRAAEAFF. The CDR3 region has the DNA TGTGCCAGCAGCGTAGAGGTTGGCAGGGCAGCCGAAGCTTTCTTT.

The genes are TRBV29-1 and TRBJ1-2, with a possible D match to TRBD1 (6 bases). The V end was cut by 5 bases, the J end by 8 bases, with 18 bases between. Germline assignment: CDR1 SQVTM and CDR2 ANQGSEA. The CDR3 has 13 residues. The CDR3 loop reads CSVSTLERGGYTF. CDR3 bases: TGCAGCGTTTCTACCCTCGAGAGGGGGGGCTACACCTTC. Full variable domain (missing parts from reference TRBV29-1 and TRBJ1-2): SAVISQKPSRDICQRGTSLTIQCQVDSQVTMMFWYRQQPGQSLTLIATANQGSEATYESGFVIDKFPISRPNLTFSTLTVSNMSPEDSSIYLCSVSTLERGGYTFGSGTRLTVV.

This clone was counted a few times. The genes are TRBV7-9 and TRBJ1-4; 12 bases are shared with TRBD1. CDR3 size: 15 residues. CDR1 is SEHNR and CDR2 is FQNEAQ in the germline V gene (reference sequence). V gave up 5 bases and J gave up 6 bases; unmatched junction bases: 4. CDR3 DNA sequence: TGTGCCAGCAGCCCGGGACAGGGGGCAGATGAAAAACTGTTTTTT. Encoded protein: CASSPGQGADEKLFF.

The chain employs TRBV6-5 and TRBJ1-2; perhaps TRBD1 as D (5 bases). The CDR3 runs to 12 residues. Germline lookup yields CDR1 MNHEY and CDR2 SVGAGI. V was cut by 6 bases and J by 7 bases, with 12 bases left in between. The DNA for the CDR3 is TGTGCCAGCAGCCGGGGGGAGGGTGGCTACACCTTC. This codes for CASSRGEGGYTF.

This chain's CDR3 is CASTQPGLTSGYTF. The CDR3 DNA follows: TGTGCCAGCACCCAACCGGGACTAACGAGTGGCTACACCTTC. V gene TRBV28 combines with J gene TRBJ1-2, with a possible D match to TRBD1 (5 bases). The CDR3 has 14 residues. Germline V lookup: CDR1 MDHEN, CDR2 SYDVKM. V was shortened by 7 bases and J by 7 bases, with 19 bases between the two germline ends.

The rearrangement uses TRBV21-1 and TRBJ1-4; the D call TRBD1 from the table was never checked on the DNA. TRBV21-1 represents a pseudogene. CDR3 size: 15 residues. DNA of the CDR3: TGTGCCAGCAGCAGGGTTCGGGCAGGGAAAGAAAAACTGTTTTTT. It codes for CASSRVRAGKEKLFF.

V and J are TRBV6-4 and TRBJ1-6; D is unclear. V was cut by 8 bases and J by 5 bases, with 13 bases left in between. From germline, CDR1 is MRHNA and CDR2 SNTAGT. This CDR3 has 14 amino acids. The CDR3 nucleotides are TGTGCCAGCGGAGACCTCGGGCATAATTCACCCCTCCACTTT. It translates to CASGDLGHNSPLHF.

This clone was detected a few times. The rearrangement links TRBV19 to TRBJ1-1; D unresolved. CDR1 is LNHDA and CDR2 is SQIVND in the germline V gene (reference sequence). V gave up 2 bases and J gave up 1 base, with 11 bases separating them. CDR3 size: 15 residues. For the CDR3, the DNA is TGTGCCAGTAGTATACTAAGGGCAGCGAACACTGAAGCTTTCTTT. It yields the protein CASSILRAANTEAFF.

The CDR3 sequence: CASSFRGVLAGELFF. CDR3 in DNA: TGTGCCAGCAGTTTCCGGGGGGTCTTGGCCGGGGAGCTGTTTTTT. The rearrangement links TRBV28 to TRBJ2-2, with 7 nucleotides matching TRBD2. The V and J ends lost 3 bases and 6 bases, in that order; junction bases with no gene match: 7. Germline CDR1 reads MDHEN; CDR2 reads SYDVKM. This CDR3 has 15 residues. The whole variable domain, remainder taken from reference TRBV28 and TRBJ2-2, is DVKVTQSSRYLVKRTGEKVFLECVQDMDHENMFWYRQDPGLGLRLIYFSYDVKMKEKGDIPEGYSVSREKKERFSLILESASTNQTSMYLCASSFRGVLAGELFFGEGSRLTVL.

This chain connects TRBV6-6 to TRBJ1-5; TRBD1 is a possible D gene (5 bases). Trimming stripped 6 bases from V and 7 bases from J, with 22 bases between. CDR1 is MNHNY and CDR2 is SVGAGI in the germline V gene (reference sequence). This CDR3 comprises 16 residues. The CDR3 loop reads CASSPRSTGGRQPQHF. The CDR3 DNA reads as TGTGCCAGCAGCCCGAGGAGTACAGGAGGAAGGCAGCCCCAGCATTTT.

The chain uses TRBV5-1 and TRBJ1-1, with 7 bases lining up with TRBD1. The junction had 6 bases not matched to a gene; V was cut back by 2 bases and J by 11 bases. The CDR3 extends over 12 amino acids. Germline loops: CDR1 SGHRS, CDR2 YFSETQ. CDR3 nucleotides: TGCGCCAGCAGCTTTAGACAGGGTGACGCTTTCTTT. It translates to CASSFRQGDAFF.

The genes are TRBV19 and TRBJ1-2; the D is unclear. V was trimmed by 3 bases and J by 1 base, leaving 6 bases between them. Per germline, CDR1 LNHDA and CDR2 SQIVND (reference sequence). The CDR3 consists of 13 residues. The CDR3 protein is CASSITGNYGYTF. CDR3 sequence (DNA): TGTGCCAGTAGTATTACGGGTAACTATGGCTACACCTTC.

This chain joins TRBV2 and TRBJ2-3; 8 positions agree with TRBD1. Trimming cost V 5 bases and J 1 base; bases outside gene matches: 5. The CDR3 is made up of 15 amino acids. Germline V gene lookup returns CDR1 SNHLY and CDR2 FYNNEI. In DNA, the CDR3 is TGTGCCAGCAGTCCACAGGGGGTGCGCACAGATACGCAGTATTTT. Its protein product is CASSPQGVRTDTQYF.

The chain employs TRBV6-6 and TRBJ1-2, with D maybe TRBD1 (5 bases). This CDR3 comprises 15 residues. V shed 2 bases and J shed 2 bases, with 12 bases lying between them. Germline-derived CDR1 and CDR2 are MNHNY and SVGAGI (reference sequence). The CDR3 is CASSYSGGPNYGYTF. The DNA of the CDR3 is TGTGCCAGCAGTTACAGCGGGGGTCCCAACTATGGCTACACCTTC.

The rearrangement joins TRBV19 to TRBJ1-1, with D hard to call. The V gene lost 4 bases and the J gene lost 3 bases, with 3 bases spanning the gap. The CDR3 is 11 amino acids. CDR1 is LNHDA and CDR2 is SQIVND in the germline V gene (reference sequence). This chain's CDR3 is CASSSYTEAFF. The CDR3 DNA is TGTGCCAGTAGTAGCTACACTGAAGCTTTCTTT.

In DNA, the CDR3 is TGTGCCAGCTCGGAACAGGGGGCTGGAAACACCATATATTTT. It codes for CASSEQGAGNTIYF. The rearrangement links TRBV18 to TRBJ1-3; 8 nucleotides match TRBD1. After removal of 6 bases from V and 2 bases from J, the junction contained 3 bases not matched to a gene. CDR1 and CDR2 from the germline V gene are KGHSH and LQKENI. The CDR3 contains 14 residues.

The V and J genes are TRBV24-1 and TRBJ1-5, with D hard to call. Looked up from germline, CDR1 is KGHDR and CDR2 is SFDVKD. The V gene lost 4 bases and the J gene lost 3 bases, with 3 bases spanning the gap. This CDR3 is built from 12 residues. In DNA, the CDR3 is TGTGCCACCAGTGAGCCCAATCAGCCCCAGCATTTT. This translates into CATSEPNQPQHF.

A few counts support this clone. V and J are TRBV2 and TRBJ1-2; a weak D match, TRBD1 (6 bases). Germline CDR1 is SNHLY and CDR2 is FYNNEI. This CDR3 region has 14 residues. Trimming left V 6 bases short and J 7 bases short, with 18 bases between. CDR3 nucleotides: TGTGCCAGCAGCCCAGAGGGGGGAACTATTGGCTACACCTTC. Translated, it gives CASSPEGGTIGYTF.